The 16 T cell receptor beta chains below come from one sample, sequenced in a study of blood T cell repertoires in COVID-19. The table came from immunoSEQ multiplex PCR; TCRdb's copy has only in-frame clones and leaves some out. Of 200,000 to 250,000 clones listed, roughly 79% are singletons. Source material: PBMCs or T cells enriched from blood (not recorded which). Source of these receptors: a woman aged 45 to 65 with acute COVID-19.

The chain carries TRBV19 and TRBJ2-2; TRBD2 aligns across 8 bases. The germline gives CDR1 LNHDA, CDR2 SQIVND (reference sequence). CDR3 length: 14 amino acids. V shed 10 bases and J 6 bases; nucleotides not matched to a gene: 10. The CDR3 here is CATKRRGEAGELFF. The DNA of the CDR3 is TGTGCCACCAAAAGGCGGGGGGAGGCCGGGGAGCTGTTTTTT.

This chain joins TRBV6-5 and TRBJ1-2; D not certain. This CDR3 has 13 residues. Germline V gene sequence: CDR1 MNHEY, CDR2 SVGAGI. V lost 6 bases and J 4 bases, leaving 12 bases between the germline ends. The CDR3 coding sequence is TGTGCCAGCAGCCCGGTATTTACCTATGGCTACACCTTC. This translates into CASSPVFTYGYTF.

The chain joins TRBV5-4 to TRBJ2-3, with 9 bases aligning to TRBD2. The CDR3 runs to 16 residues. The junction had 12 bases not matched to a gene; V was cut back by 5 bases and J by 5 bases. Germline CDR1 and CDR2: SGHNT and YYREEE (reference sequence). CDR3 region: CASSIAPGLALDTQYF. DNA of the CDR3: TGTGCCAGCAGTATTGCTCCGGGACTAGCATTAGATACGCAGTATTTT.

The V call is TRBV18, the J call TRBJ1-5; 7 bases align to TRBD1. This CDR3 is built from 17 residues. V trimming: 1 base; J trimming: 5 bases; junction bases outside the gene matches: 11. CDR1 and CDR2 (germline): KGHSH, LQKENI. The CDR3 DNA is TGTGCCAGCTCACCACACCGTCCCGGCAGGGGGGATCAGCCCCAGCATTTT. The encoded protein is CASSPHRPGRGDQPQHF.

This clone was seen only a few times. This chain uses TRBV5-8 with TRBJ1-2; 7 bases fit TRBD1. Unmatched junction bases numbered 11, after V lost 3 bases and J lost 3 bases. CDR1 is SGHTS, CDR2 YDEGEE, per germline. This CDR3 is built from 16 residues. CDR3 residues: CASSWDSGSADYGYTF. CDR3 DNA: TGTGCCAGCAGCTGGGACAGCGGGTCTGCGGACTATGGCTACACCTTC.

The rearrangement links TRBV4-1 to TRBJ2-3, with TRBD2 matching over 11 bases. CDR1 is MGHRA and CDR2 is YSYEKL in the germline V gene. The V gene end was trimmed by 1 base and the J gene end by 4 bases; junction bases not matched to a gene: 7. The CDR3 is 17 residues long. CDR3 sequence reads: CASSQGLAGPGADTQYF. Written as DNA, the CDR3 is TGCGCCAGCAGCCAAGGACTAGCGGGACCTGGGGCAGATACGCAGTATTTT.

The chain employs TRBV29-1 and TRBJ2-2; 9 bases line up with TRBD1. Germline V gives CDR1 SQVTM, CDR2 ANQGSEA. Trimming cost V 6 bases and J 7 bases; bases outside gene matches: 9. The CDR3 runs 14 residues. This chain's CDR3 is CSVANRTGDGELFF. CDR3 sequence (DNA): TGCAGCGTGGCAAACCGGACAGGGGACGGGGAGCTGTTTTTT.

J is TRBJ2-1 and V is TRBV10-1; TRBD2 aligns across 8 bases. The CDR3 runs 15 residues. The V segment lost 6 bases and the J segment 7 bases; nucleotides outside the gene matches: 11. The V gene's germline CDR1 is WNHNN and CDR2 SYGVQD (reference sequence). The CDR3 nucleotides are TGCGCCAGCAGAGAACTAGCGGACCCTCCTAATGAGCAGTTCTTC. Its protein is CASRELADPPNEQFF.

This sequence joins TRBV4-1 and TRBJ2-5; 9 bases are a match to TRBD1. Germline CDR1 reads MGHRA; CDR2 reads YSYEKL. Losses at the gene ends were 4 bases for V and 1 base for J; bases not matched to a gene: 4. This CDR3 region has 15 residues. CDR3 bases: TGCGCCAGCAGCCGCGGGACAGGGCTCCAAGAGACCCAGTACTTC. It encodes CASSRGTGLQETQYF.

The V call is TRBV30, the J call TRBJ1-2; TRBD1 agrees at 10 bases. The length of the CDR3 is 15 residues. The V gene end was trimmed by 3 bases and the J gene end by 8 bases; junction bases not matched to a gene: 12. Germline loops: CDR1 GTSNPN, CDR2 SVGIG (reference sequence). The CDR3 protein is CAWRVPGQGMRGYTF. The CDR3 bases are TGTGCCTGGAGGGTCCCGGGACAGGGGATGAGGGGCTACACCTTC.

The rearrangement joins TRBV28 to TRBJ1-6, with a possible D match to TRBD1 (5 bases). Germline CDR1 is MDHEN and CDR2 is SYDVKM. This CDR3 contains 13 residues. Between the trimmed V and J ends, which lost 2 bases and 9 bases, there was a span of 8 bases. CDR3: CASSLGHPSPLHF. The CDR3, as DNA: TGTGCCAGCAGTTTAGGACACCCTTCACCCCTCCACTTT.

CDR3 residues: CASSPTDRSGSGNTIYF. CDR3 sequence (DNA): TGTGCCAGTAGTCCCACGGACAGGTCCGGCTCTGGAAACACCATATATTTT. V is TRBV19 and J is TRBJ1-3; 7 bases are a match to TRBD1. V shed 5 bases, J shed 0 bases, and the junction held 10 bases outside the gene matches. The CDR3 consists of 17 residues. Germline loops: CDR1 LNHDA, CDR2 SQIVND (reference sequence).

There are a few counts of this clone. The chain links TRBV11-2 to TRBJ1-6; D ambiguous. V was shortened by 7 bases and J by 0 bases, with 10 bases between the two germline ends. The CDR3 spans 15 residues. The V gene's germline CDR1 is SGHAT and CDR2 FQNNGV. As DNA, the CDR3 is TGTGCCAGCACCCTACAGAGCTCCTATAATTCACCCCTCCACTTT. Its translation: CASTLQSSYNSPLHF. Full variable domain (missing parts from reference TRBV11-2 and TRBJ1-6): EAGVAQSPRYKIIEKRQSVAFWCNPISGHATLYWYQQILGQGPKLLIQFQNNGVVDDSQLPKDRFSAERLKGVDSTLKIQPAKLEDSAVYLCASTLQSSYNSPLHFGNGTRLTVT.

The CDR3 nucleotides read TGTGCCAGCAGTGACACCCAGCGGGACCCATATGGCTACACCTTC. Translated, it gives CASSDTQRDPYGYTF. The rearrangement links TRBV25-1 to TRBJ1-2; D perhaps matches TRBD1 (5 bases). Germline loops: CDR1 MGHDK, CDR2 SYGVNS. This CDR3 has 15 amino acids. Trimming pared 3 bases from V and 5 bases from J, leaving 16 bases between.

The gene calls are TRBV7-9 and TRBJ1-4, with D possibly matching TRBD1 (6 bases). This CDR3 region has 13 residues. V lost 7 bases to trimming and J lost 7 bases, with 13 bases between them. Germline assignment: CDR1 SEHNR and CDR2 FQNEAQ (reference sequence). The CDR3: CASTDRTFEKLFF. In nucleotides, the CDR3 is TGTGCCAGCACCGACAGGACGTTTGAAAAACTGTTTTTT.

This CDR3 reads CASSHPPTTGNTIYF. In DNA form, the CDR3 reads TGCGCCAGCAGTCACCCTCCTACGACAGGAAACACCATATATTTT. The V gene is TRBV23-1, the J gene TRBJ1-3; D unclear. TRBV23-1 is placed among ORFs of uncertain function. V was shortened by 3 bases and J by 4 bases, with 13 bases between the two germline ends. CDR3 length: 15 residues.